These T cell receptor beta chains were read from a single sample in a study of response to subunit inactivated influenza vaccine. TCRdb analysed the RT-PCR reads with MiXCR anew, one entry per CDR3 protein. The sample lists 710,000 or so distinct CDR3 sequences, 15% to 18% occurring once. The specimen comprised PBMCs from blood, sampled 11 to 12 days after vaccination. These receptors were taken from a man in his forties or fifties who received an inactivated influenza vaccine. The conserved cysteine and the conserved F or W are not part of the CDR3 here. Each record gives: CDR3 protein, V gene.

ASSLDAQRANEQF | TRBV5-8
ASSWGGAAYEQY | TRBV5-1
AWSAVGLAKNIQY | TRBV30
AISPGGGNTEAF | TRBV10-3
ASEPGQSYEQY | TRBV28
ASSLYGQGANEQY | TRBV12-3/TRBV12-4
ASSATGTTNTGELF | TRBV6-1
ASSFRTNTDTQY | TRBV12-3/TRBV12-4
ATSRDVRRGDYGYT | TRBV15
ASSYRGTQY | TRBV6-2/TRBV6-3
ASSQTSPSTDTQY | TRBV4-2
ASSLEGHNSPLH | TRBV27
ASSPRTSGTDTQY | TRBV7-2
ATTGQSSYEQY | TRBV24-1
ASSYSPSGRGGELF | TRBV6-5
ASRRGPGTEAF | TRBV10-2
ASSLEWGSQETQY | TRBV11-2
ASSLFAEGSSYEQY | TRBV7-6
ASSGRATDTQY | TRBV4-3
ASRTGNTEAF | TRBV12-3/TRBV12-4
ASSEGLAGVPSYNEQF | TRBV6-1
SASGDRGRGQETQY | TRBV20-1
ASSQGTVYGYT | TRBV4-2
ASSDPGTGDYEQY | TRBV10-1
ASSEMGNSPLH | TRBV10-1
ASSPAGGRSTDTQY | TRBV5-1
AVTALAGSTDTQY | TRBV12-3/TRBV12-4
ASSQGTNVYEQY | TRBV4-3
ASSRGDGSLQY | TRBV7-9
ASSGRQVYNSPLH | TRBV2
ASSLNSGYNEQF | TRBV5-1
ASSLGTDVTGYGYT | TRBV7-9
ASSATGGQETQY | TRBV7-9
ASSFAATSNQETQY | TRBV11-2
ASSLLQGGGNTIY | TRBV28
SVFGVGAGNEQF | TRBV29-1
ASSQVGGGEQF | TRBV14
ASSRDTARVYEQY | TRBV4-1
ASSGVRNQPQH | TRBV12-3/TRBV12-4
SVVGGDPDTQY | TRBV29-1
ATRQTRNQPQH | TRBV10-3
ATRGRGQKEKLF | TRBV12-3/TRBV12-4